The source of this TCR beta chain is a study of T cells expressing NK-cell markers. Across the whole study: The study drew TCR beta repertoires from sorted CD3+CD56+NKG2C+, CD3+CD56+NKG2C- and CD3+CD56-NKG2C+ T cells.

Study-level points and caveats: Dominance of the CD3+CD56-NKG2C+ fraction by these clonotypes also held in a handful of donors. Expanded clones of NKG2C+ T cells had an unclear HCMV specificity.

A note on this clonotype: Its matching antigen is unknown.

One entry per CDR3 protein, without DNA, is what TCRdb gives after re-calling the 5' RACE reads. Its clone listing holds 450,000 to 600,000 distinct CDR3 sequences. CDR1 SGHRS and CDR2 YFSETQ come from the germline V gene. The length of the CDR3 is 15 residues. The receptor comes from a man younger than 35 in good health. Sequenced input: blood T cells: a sorted CD56 or NKG2C T cell subset, CD4+ or CD8+ T cells, or bulk PBMC T cells (not recorded which). The chain is built from TRBV5-1 and TRBJ1-2; with no DNA, the TCRdb D assignment of TRBD1 cannot be verified. The CDR3 spells CASSFNSDRNYGYTF.